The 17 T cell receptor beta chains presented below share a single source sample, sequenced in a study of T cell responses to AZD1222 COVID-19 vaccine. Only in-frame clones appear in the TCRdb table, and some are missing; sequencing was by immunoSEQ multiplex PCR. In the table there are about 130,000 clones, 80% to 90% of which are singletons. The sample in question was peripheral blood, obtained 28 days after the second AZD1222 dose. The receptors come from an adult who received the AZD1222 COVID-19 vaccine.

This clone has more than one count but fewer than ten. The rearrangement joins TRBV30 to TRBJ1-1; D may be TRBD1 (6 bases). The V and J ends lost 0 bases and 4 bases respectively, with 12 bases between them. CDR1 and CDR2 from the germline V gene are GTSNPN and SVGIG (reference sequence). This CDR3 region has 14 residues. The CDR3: CAWSVSVGATEAFF. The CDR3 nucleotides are TGTGCCTGGAGTGTATCCGTGGGGGCCACTGAAGCTTTCTTT.

The CDR3 is CSASRRAGGHNEQFF. As DNA, the CDR3 is TGCAGTGCTAGTAGGAGGGCGGGAGGTCACAATGAGCAGTTCTTC. V usage is TRBV20-1 and J usage is TRBJ2-1, with 8 positions matching TRBD2. The ends lost 3 bases at V and 5 bases at J; junction bases unmatched: 9. The V gene's germline CDR1 is DFQATT and CDR2 SNEGSKA (reference sequence). CDR3 length: 15 amino acids.

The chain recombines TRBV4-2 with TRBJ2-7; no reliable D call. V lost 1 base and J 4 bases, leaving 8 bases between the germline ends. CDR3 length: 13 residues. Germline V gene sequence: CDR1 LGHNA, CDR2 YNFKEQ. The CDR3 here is CASSQGSAYEQYF. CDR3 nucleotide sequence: TGTGCCAGCAGCCAAGGATCCGCTTACGAGCAGTACTTC.

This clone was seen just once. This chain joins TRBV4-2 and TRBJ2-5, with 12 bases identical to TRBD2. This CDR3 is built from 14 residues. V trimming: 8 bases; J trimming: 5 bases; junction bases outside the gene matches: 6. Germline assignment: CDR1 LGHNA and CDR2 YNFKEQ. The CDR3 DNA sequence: TGTGCCAGCCGCAGGACTAGCGGGGAGGAGACCCAGTACTTC. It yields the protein CASRRTSGEETQYF.

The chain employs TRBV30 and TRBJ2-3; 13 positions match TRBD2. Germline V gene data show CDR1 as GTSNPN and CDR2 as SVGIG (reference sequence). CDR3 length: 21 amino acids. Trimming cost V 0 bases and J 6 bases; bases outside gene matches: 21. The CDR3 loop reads CAWSVVNGLAGAVSMWDTQYF. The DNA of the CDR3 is TGTGCCTGGAGTGTAGTCAATGGACTAGCGGGAGCGGTATCCATGTGGGATACGCAGTATTTT.

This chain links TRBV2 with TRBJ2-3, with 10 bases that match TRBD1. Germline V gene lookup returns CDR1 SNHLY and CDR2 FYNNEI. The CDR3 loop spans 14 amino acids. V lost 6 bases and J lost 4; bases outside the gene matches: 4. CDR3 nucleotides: TGTGCCAGCAGGACAGGGGGCGCCCCAGATACGCAGTATTTT. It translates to CASRTGGAPDTQYF.

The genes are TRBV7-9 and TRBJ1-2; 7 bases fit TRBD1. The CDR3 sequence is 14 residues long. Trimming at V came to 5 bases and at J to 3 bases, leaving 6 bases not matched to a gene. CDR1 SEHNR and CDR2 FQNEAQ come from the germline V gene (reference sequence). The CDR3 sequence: CASSRHGTDYGYTF. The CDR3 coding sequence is TGTGCCAGCAGCCGTCATGGGACAGACTATGGCTACACCTTC. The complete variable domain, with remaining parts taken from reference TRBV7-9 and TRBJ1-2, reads DTGVSQNPRHKITKRGQNVTFRCDPISEHNRLYWYRQTLGQGPEFLTYFQNEAQLEKSRLLSDRFSAERPKGSFSTLEIQRTEQGDSAMYLCASSRHGTDYGYTFGSGTRLTVV.

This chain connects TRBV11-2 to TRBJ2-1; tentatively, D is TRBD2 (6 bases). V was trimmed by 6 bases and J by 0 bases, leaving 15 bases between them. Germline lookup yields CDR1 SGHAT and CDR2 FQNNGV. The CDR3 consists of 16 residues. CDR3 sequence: CASRYSAGSSYNEQFF. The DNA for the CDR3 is TGTGCCAGCAGATACAGCGCGGGGAGCTCCTACAATGAGCAGTTCTTC.

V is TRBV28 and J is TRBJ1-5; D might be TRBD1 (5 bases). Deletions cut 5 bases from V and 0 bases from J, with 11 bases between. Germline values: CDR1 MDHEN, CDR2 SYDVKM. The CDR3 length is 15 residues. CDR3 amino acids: CASSDQGYSNQPQHF. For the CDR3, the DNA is TGTGCCAGCAGTGACCAGGGATATAGCAATCAGCCCCAGCATTTT.

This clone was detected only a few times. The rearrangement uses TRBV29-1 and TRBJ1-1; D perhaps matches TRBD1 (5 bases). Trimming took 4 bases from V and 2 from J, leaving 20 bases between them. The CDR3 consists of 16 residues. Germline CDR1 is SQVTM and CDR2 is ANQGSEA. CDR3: CSVASRSGGTNTEAFF. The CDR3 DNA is TGCAGCGTTGCGAGTAGAAGTGGGGGAACTAACACTGAAGCTTTCTTT.

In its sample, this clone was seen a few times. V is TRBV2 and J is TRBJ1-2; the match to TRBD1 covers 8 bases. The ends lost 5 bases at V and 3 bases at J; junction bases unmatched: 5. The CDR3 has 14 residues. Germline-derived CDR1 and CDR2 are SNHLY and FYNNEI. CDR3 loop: CASSRGQEHYGYTF. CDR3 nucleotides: TGTGCCAGCAGTAGGGGACAGGAACACTATGGCTACACCTTC.

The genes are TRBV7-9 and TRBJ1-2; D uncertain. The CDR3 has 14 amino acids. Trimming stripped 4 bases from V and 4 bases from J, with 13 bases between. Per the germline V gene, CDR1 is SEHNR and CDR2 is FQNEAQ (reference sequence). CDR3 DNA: TGTGCCAGCAGCTACGACGGTCTCGCCTATGGCTACACCTTC. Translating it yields CASSYDGLAYGYTF. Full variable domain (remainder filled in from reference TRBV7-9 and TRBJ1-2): DTGVSQNPRHKITKRGQNVTFRCDPISEHNRLYWYRQTLGQGPEFLTYFQNEAQLEKSRLLSDRFSAERPKGSFSTLEIQRTEQGDSAMYLCASSYDGLAYGYTFGSGTRLTVV.

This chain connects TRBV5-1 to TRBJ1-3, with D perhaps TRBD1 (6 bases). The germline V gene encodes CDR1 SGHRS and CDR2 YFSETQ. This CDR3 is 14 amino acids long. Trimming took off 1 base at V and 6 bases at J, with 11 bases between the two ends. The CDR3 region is CASSLWGAENTIYF. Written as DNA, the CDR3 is TGCGCCAGCAGCTTGTGGGGGGCGGAAAACACCATATATTTT.

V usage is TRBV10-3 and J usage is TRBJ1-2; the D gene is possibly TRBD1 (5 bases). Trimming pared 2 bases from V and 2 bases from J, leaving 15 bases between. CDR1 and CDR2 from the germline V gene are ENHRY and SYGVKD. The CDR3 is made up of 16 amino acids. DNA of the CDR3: TGTGCCATCAGTGAGCTCGGAGGGGATGTCAACTATGGCTACACCTTC. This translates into CAISELGGDVNYGYTF.

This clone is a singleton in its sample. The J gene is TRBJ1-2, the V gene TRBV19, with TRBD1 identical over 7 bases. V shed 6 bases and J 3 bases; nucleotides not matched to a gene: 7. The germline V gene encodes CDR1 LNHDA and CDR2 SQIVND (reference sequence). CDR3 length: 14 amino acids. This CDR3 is CASSRDSWDYGYTF. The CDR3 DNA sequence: TGTGCCAGTAGCCGGGACAGTTGGGACTATGGCTACACCTTC. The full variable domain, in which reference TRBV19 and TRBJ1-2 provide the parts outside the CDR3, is DGGITQSPKYLFRKEGQNVTLSCEQNLNHDAMYWYRQDPGQGLRLIYYSQIVNDFQKGDIAEGYSVSREKKESFPLTVTSAQKNPTAFYLCASSRDSWDYGYTFGSGTRLTVV.

The DNA for the CDR3 is TGTGCCACCAGTGGGAACGGTTATGGCTACACCTTC. Amino acid sequence: CATSGNGYGYTF. V usage is TRBV24-1 and J usage is TRBJ1-2; D is undetermined. The germline V gene has CDR1 KGHDR and CDR2 SFDVKD. Trimming removed 5 bases at V and 5 bases at J, with 8 bases between. The CDR3 totals 12 residues.

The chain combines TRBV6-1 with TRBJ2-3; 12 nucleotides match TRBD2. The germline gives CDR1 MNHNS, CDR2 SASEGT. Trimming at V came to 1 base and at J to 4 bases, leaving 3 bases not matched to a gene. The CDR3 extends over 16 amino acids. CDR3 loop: CASSEVASGRADTQYF. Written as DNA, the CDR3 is TGTGCCAGCAGTGAAGTTGCTAGCGGGAGGGCAGATACGCAGTATTTT.